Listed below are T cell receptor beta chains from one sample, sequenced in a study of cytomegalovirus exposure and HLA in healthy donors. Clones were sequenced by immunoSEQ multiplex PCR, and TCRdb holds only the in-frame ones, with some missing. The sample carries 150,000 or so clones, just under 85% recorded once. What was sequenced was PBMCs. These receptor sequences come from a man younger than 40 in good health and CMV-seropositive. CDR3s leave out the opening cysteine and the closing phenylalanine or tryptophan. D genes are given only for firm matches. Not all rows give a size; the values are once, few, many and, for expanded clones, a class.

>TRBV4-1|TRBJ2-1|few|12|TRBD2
ASSQVLAGGQQF
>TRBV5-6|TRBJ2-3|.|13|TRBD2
ASSPSGGATDTQY
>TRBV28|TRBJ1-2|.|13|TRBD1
ASIRSGGLNYGYT
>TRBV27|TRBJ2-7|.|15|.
ASRPDWGPGRSYEQY
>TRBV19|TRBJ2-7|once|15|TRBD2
ASSAGEGGRWGYEQY
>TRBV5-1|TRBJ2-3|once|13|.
ASSPTGKELGTQY
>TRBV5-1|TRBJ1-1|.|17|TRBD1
ASSLAPSGTGARRTEAF
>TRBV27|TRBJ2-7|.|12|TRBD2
ASSFLAGVHEQY
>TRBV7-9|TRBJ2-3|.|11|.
ASSPPGGEMQY
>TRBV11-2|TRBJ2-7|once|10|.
ASSPTSREQY
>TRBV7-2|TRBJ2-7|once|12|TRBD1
ASSPLDRSREQY
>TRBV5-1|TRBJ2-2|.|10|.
ATGGADGELF
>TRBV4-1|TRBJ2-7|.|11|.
ASSQVTSYEQY
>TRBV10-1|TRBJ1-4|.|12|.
ASRPPVPNEKLF
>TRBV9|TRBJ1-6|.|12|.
ASSVQGYNSPLH
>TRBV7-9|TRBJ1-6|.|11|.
ASSLYESRTLH
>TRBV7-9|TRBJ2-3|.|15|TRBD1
ASSPSRDRGWTDTQY
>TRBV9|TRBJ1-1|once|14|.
ASSPWWDIGNTEAF
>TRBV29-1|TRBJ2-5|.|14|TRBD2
SVQGTSGRPGETQY
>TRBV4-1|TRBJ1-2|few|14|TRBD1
ASSPDDRGHGYGYT
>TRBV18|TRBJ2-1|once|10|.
ASSPGGYEQF
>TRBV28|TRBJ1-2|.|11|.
ASSLTGSYGYT
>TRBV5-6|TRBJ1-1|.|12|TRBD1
ASSLGQGYTEAF
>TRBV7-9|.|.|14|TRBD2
ASSLSGVAGAREQY
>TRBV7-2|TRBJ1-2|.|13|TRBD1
ASSRFGTGRTGYT
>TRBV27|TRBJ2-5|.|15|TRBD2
ASSLLASGRAGETQY
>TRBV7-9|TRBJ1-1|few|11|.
ASTWGRVTEAF
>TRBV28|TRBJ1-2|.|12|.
ASSLGLGGGGYT